What follows describes a single TCR beta chain. Its antigen is unknown. V shed 6 bases and J shed 1 base, with 9 bases lying between them. The CDR3 is 13 amino acids. The V gene's germline CDR1 is SNHLY and CDR2 FYNNEI. The data originate from a study of vaccination effects on CD4 cells after COVID-19. This table comes from immunoSEQ multiplex PCR, and its TCRdb copy is limited to in-frame clones, with some not included. The sample has 50,000 to 60,000 clones, under 75% seen once. In the ViraFEST assay, antigen-specific CD4+ clonotypes were identified by expansion after peptide-pool stimulation. CD4+ T cell isolation took place after 10 days of culture. Nucleocapsid antibody tests were negative, and the vaccine recipients had no prior SARS-CoV-2 infection.

The material was CD4+ T cells from PBMCs cultured with SARS-CoV-2 spike peptides, obtained before COVID-19 vaccination. The chain uses TRBV2 and TRBJ1-1, with D possibly matching TRBD1 (5 bases). The receptor was isolated from a human donor who received a COVID-19 vaccine. Here the CDR3 reads CASSQGENTEAFF. The CDR3 nucleotides read TGTGCCAGCAGCCAGGGAGAGAACACTGAAGCTTTCTTT.